The 10 T cell receptor beta chains listed next were all sequenced from one sample in a study of blood T cell dynamics during melanoma immunotherapy. Time point reported: week 3, after first cycle of checkpoint inhibitor. This table comes from immunoSEQ multiplex PCR, and its TCRdb copy is limited to in-frame clones, with some not included. The table has about 10,000 clones, about four fifths seen once. This specimen was blood, taken from a patient treated with checkpoint blockade. The receptor source for this set is a human donor with melanoma.

V and J are TRBV10-3 and TRBJ2-1, with 11 bases lining up with TRBD2. Germline lookup yields CDR1 ENHRY and CDR2 SYGVKD. This CDR3 has 16 amino acids. Trimming removed 7 bases from V and 0 bases from J; junction bases left unmatched: 5. The CDR3 spells CAIKGTSGTSYNEQFF. The CDR3 DNA is TGTGCCATCAAAGGGACTAGCGGCACCTCCTACAATGAGCAGTTCTTC.

In nucleotides, the CDR3 is TGCAGCGTCGATCTAGGGCTGGGCTACACCTTC. It translates to CSVDLGLGYTF. V is TRBV29-1 and J is TRBJ1-2; no firm D call. Trimming took 6 bases from V and 8 from J, leaving 13 bases between them. The germline V gene encodes CDR1 SQVTM and CDR2 ANQGSEA. The CDR3 is made up of 11 amino acids. The variable domain in full, with the rest retrieved from reference TRBV29-1 and TRBJ1-2, is SAVISQKPSRDICQRGTSLTIQCQVDSQVTMMFWYRQQPGQSLTLIATANQGSEATYESGFVIDKFPISRPNLTFSTLTVSNMSPEDSSIYLCSVDLGLGYTFGSGTRLTVV.

The chain has TRBV7-9 and TRBJ1-6; TRBD1 might be the D (5 bases). V lost 4 bases, J lost 9 bases, and 16 bases lay in between. The CDR3 sequence is 15 residues long. Germline V CDR1 and CDR2: SEHNR, FQNEAQ (reference sequence). The CDR3 bases are TGTGCCAGCAGCTCAGGGTGGGGGGACCTTTCACCCCTCCACTTT. As protein: CASSSGWGDLSPLHF.

This clone came up a few times. The chain recombines TRBV29-1 with TRBJ2-3, with D possibly TRBD2 on 7 matching bases. The CDR3 covers 11 residues. The germline V and J ends were trimmed by 7 bases and 8 bases, with 13 bases remaining between them. CDR1 SQVTM and CDR2 ANQGSEA come from the germline V gene. DNA of the CDR3: TGCAGCGCGCTGGCGGGGGCTACGCAGTATTTT. Its protein is CSALAGATQYF.

V is TRBV10-3 and J is TRBJ2-1; 7 bases are shared with TRBD2. The CDR3 extends over 13 amino acids. Trimming cost V 4 bases and J 5 bases; bases outside gene matches: 2. The germline V gene encodes CDR1 ENHRY and CDR2 SYGVKD. CDR3 protein: CAISGRGDNEQFF. CDR3 sequence (DNA): TGTGCCATCAGTGGCCGGGGGGACAATGAGCAGTTCTTC.

This clone was detected once. The V and J genes are TRBV6-5 and TRBJ1-5; D is ambiguous. With 8 bases removed from V and 2 bases from J, the gap between germline ends came to 7 bases. This CDR3 is built from 12 residues. The germline gives CDR1 MNHEY, CDR2 SVGAGI. This CDR3 is CASRRGNQPQHF. CDR3 in DNA: TGTGCCAGCCGTAGGGGCAATCAGCCCCAGCATTTT.

This chain uses TRBV28 with TRBJ2-7; the match to TRBD2 covers 9 bases. The CDR3 has 14 residues. Losses at the gene ends were 5 bases for V and 6 bases for J; bases not matched to a gene: 8. The V gene's germline CDR1 is MDHEN and CDR2 SYDVKM. The CDR3: CASSPSGTSFEQYF. The CDR3 DNA reads as TGTGCCAGCAGTCCCTCCGGGACTAGCTTCGAGCAGTACTTC.

This chain uses TRBV11-2 with TRBJ2-7; D gene uncertain. CDR3 length: 14 residues. Germline CDR1 and CDR2: SGHAT and FQNNGV. The V end lost 4 bases, the J end lost 8 bases, and 18 bases lay between the germline ends. DNA of the CDR3: TGTGCCAGCAGCTCAGCCTCCGGTTGGACGAAGCAGTACTTC. The encoded protein is CASSSASGWTKQYF.

The chain recombines TRBV7-8 with TRBJ1-2, with D possibly being TRBD1 (5 bases). V lost 6 bases and J 8 bases, leaving 22 bases between the germline ends. Germline V lookup: CDR1 SGHVS, CDR2 FQNEAQ. The CDR3 is 15 residues long. The CDR3 bases are TGTGCCAGCAGGCGCGACGGGGGGAGTAAGGGAGGCTACACCTTC. Its translation is CASRRDGGSKGGYTF.

The chain has TRBV4-3 and TRBJ2-1; 14 nucleotides agree with TRBD2. CDR1 and CDR2 from the germline V gene are LGHNA and YSLEER. V lost 1 base and J lost 7; bases outside the gene matches: 9. The CDR3 is 18 residues long. The CDR3: CASSQARLAGGPGNEQFF. In DNA form, the CDR3 reads TGCGCCAGCAGCCAAGCCAGACTAGCGGGAGGGCCAGGGAATGAGCAGTTCTTC.